One and the same sample provided the 3 T cell receptor beta chains below, sequenced in a study of shared clonotypes between healthy human individuals (dated by TCRdb to 2018 to 2020). Library preparation was by the immunoSEQ multiplex PCR assay. TCRdb re-hosts the immuneACCESS table, in-frame sequences only. Its copies lack some clones; in the studies checked, an unresolved V gene accounts for under half of them, and the cause for the rest is not known. This sample lists about 300,000 clones; under 80% were detected once. Under 13% of the sample lies in the top ten. Material: memory CD4+ T cells sorted from blood. Taken with the paper, the label for cell subset or site translates to: CD45RA-negative fraction. These receptors were collected from a man aged 25-40 years in good health.

The J gene is TRBJ2-2, the V gene TRBV7-9; unclear D gene. Germline CDR1 and CDR2: SEHNR and FQNEAQ (reference sequence). Trimming cost V 7 bases and J 4 bases, with 7 bases left between them. This CDR3 has 12 residues. CDR3 nucleotide sequence: TGTGCCAGCACAAGGACCACCGGGGAGCTGTTTTTT. It translates to CASTRTTGELFF.

The chain has TRBV29-1 and TRBJ1-3; 11 nucleotides align to TRBD1. CDR3 size: 17 residues. V was clipped by 7 bases and J by 2 bases; unmatched bases: 13. The germline V gene encodes CDR1 SQVTM and CDR2 ANQGSEA. The CDR3 DNA sequence: TGCAGCGCCCGAGGGGTCCCGGGACAGGGGGCTGGAAACACCATATATTTT. Its translation is CSARGVPGQGAGNTIYF.

This clone occurred once. The chain combines TRBV27 with TRBJ1-2; D gene unclear. CDR3 length: 14 amino acids. The V and J ends lost 5 bases and 8 bases respectively, with 18 bases between them. The germline V gene encodes CDR1 MNHEY and CDR2 SMNVEV (reference sequence). Here the CDR3 reads CASSQSPIRGGYTF. The CDR3 DNA is TGTGCCAGCAGTCAATCACCCATTCGAGGGGGCTACACCTTC.